The TCR beta chain described here comes from a study of blood T cell repertoires in COVID-19. The wider study: COVID-19 samples, acute and convalescent, were from the United States, Italy and Spain. PBMCs, B-cell-depleted T cells, or T cells were the source of the cDNA or gDNA that made up the material.

V lost 1 base to trimming and J lost 4 bases; unmatched junction nucleotides: 9. The CDR3 has 16 residues. The germline V gene encodes CDR1 LGHNA and CDR2 YSLEER. Methods used by the authors: Reference gene primer amplification gave nucleated cell count estimates. The repertoire was sequenced with immunoSEQ multiplex PCR; TCRdb's copy has only in-frame clones and lacks some. That table furnishes V, J and clone size, whereas the DNA furnished D and trimming. In the table there are approximately 230,000 clones, 70% to 90% of which are singletons. This sequence was found in a woman in her thirties or forties who had recovered from COVID-19. The chain carries TRBV4-3 and TRBJ2-7; 8 bases align to TRBD1. The sample taken for sequencing was peripheral blood. The CDR3: CASSQALGDRLYEQYF. CDR3 sequence (DNA): TGCGCCAGCAGCCAAGCTTTGGGGGACAGGCTTTACGAGCAGTACTTC.